A single sample is the source of the 19 T cell receptor beta chains below, sequenced in a study of radiation and T cells in renal cell carcinoma. The assay was immunoSEQ multiplex PCR, and TCRdb's table has in-frame clones only and misses some. Among about 91,000 clones listed, about 79% were seen once. Time point specified: baseline pretreatment blood. Treatment meaning: 15 Gy SBRT to primary tumor, nephrectomy 4 weeks later. The source was blood, collected from a patient whose treatment included radiotherapy and nephrectomy. These TCRs come from a man in his sixties with renal cell carcinoma.

This clone has more than one count but fewer than ten. The chain links TRBV6-1 to TRBJ1-5; the D gene is possibly TRBD1 (6 bases). The CDR3 sequence is 14 residues long. Germline V lookup: CDR1 MNHNS, CDR2 SASEGT. V dropped 7 bases and J dropped 7 bases, with 17 bases sitting between them. The DNA for the CDR3 is TGTGCCAGCATGGGAACAGGGCAAAACCAGCCCCAGCATTTT. Amino acid sequence: CASMGTGQNQPQHF.

V and J are TRBV19 and TRBJ2-3; TRBD2 agrees at 9 bases. Germline lookup yields CDR1 LNHDA and CDR2 SQIVND (reference sequence). This CDR3 has 15 residues. V was pared by 1 base and J by 1 base, with 0 bases of the junction left unmatched. In DNA form, the CDR3 reads TGTGCCAGTAGTATAGGGACTAGCGGCACAGATACGCAGTATTTT. Residues: CASSIGTSGTDTQYF.

The gene calls are TRBV19 and TRBJ1-1; TRBD1 matches 8 bases. With V trimmed by 3 bases and J by 6 bases, 12 bases remained unmatched. There are 16 residues in the CDR3. CDR1 is LNHDA and CDR2 is SQIVND in the germline V gene (reference sequence). In DNA form, the CDR3 reads TGTGCCAGTAGTATGCCCAGGGGGCAGGGGTACGCTGAAGCTTTCTTT. It translates to CASSMPRGQGYAEAFF.

Written as DNA, the CDR3 is TGCGCCAGCAGCCAAGACAGGAACTATGGCTACACCTTC. Translating gives CASSQDRNYGYTF. V gene TRBV4-3 combines with J gene TRBJ1-2; the D is unclear. Trimming left V 0 bases short and J 2 bases short, with 4 bases between. This CDR3 has 13 amino acids. Germline V gene data show CDR1 as LGHNA and CDR2 as YSLEER.

The rearrangement links TRBV19 to TRBJ1-5, with TRBD1 identical over 7 bases. With V trimmed by 7 bases and J by 5 bases, 8 bases remained unmatched. CDR3 length: 14 residues. In germline, CDR1 is LNHDA, CDR2 SQIVND (reference sequence). The CDR3 coding sequence is TGTGCCAGTACCGCCAGGGGGACGTATCAGCCCCAGCATTTT. Residues: CASTARGTYQPQHF.

The chain couples TRBV30 to TRBJ2-1; possible D gene TRBD1, 5 bases. Germline V lookup: CDR1 GTSNPN, CDR2 SVGIG (reference sequence). The CDR3 contains 13 residues. This CDR3 reads CALRPRVRGEQFF. As DNA, the CDR3 is TGTGCACTTCGTCCTAGGGTTAGGGGTGAGCAGTTCTTC. Drawing the rest from reference TRBV30 and TRBJ2-1, the complete variable domain is SQTIHQWPATLVQPVGSPLSLECTVEGTSNPNLYWYRQAAGRGLQLLFYSVGIGQISSEVPQNLSASRPQDRQFILSSKKLLLSDSGFYLCALRPRVRGEQFFGPGTRLTVL.

A few counts support this clone. This chain connects TRBV6-1 to TRBJ1-4; TRBD1 aligns across 9 bases. The germline gives CDR1 MNHNS, CDR2 SASEGT. The trim removed 1 base at V and 13 bases at J, leaving 4 bases unmatched. The CDR3 has 13 amino acids. CDR3 amino acids: CASSEVDRGSLFF. In DNA form, the CDR3 reads TGTGCCAGCAGTGAAGTGGACAGGGGATCACTGTTTTTT.

V and J are TRBV7-3 and TRBJ2-3; 8 positions match TRBD1. The CDR3 has 16 amino acids. CDR1 SGHTA and CDR2 FQGTGA come from the germline V gene. V gave up 4 bases and J gave up 0 bases; unmatched junction bases: 6. The DNA of the CDR3 is TGTGCCAGCAGCTCAGGACAGGGTGGGAGCACAGATACGCAGTATTTT. Translating gives CASSSGQGGSTDTQYF.

J is TRBJ2-2 and V is TRBV29-1, with D unclear. V dropped 4 bases and J dropped 7 bases, with 16 bases sitting between them. The germline V gene has CDR1 SQVTM and CDR2 ANQGSEA. The CDR3 covers 14 residues. CDR3 DNA: TGCAGCGTTGCTTCAACGGCGGTAGTCGGGGAGCTGTTTTTT. It yields the protein CSVASTAVVGELFF.

This chain connects TRBV29-1 to TRBJ2-1; D unresolved. CDR3 length: 13 residues. V gave up 4 bases and J gave up 1 base, with 8 bases separating them. Germline V gene lookup returns CDR1 SQVTM and CDR2 ANQGSEA. CDR3 nucleotides: TGCAGCGTTGTGGGTATGTCCTACAATGAGCAGTTCTTC. Encoded protein: CSVVGMSYNEQFF.

This chain uses TRBV7-2 with TRBJ2-3, with a tentative D call TRBD1 (6 bases). Germline loops: CDR1 SGHTA, CDR2 FQGNSA. The CDR3 is 17 residues long. V was shortened by 0 bases and J by 6 bases, with 19 bases between the two germline ends. This CDR3 is CASSLAPQGMYRDTQYF. The CDR3 nucleotides read TGTGCCAGCAGCTTAGCTCCCCAGGGGATGTATCGGGATACGCAGTATTTT.

The J gene is TRBJ2-6, the V gene TRBV7-2; tentative D call: TRBD2 (5 bases). Trimming took off 4 bases at V and 4 bases at J, with 14 bases between the two ends. This CDR3 spans 16 amino acids. In germline, CDR1 is SGHTA, CDR2 FQGNSA. CDR3 sequence (DNA): TGTGCCAGCAGCTCTGGAGGCCGCCGCGGGGCCAACGTCCTGACTTTC. It translates to CASSSGGRRGANVLTF.

The gene calls are TRBV6-5 and TRBJ1-2; tentative D call: TRBD1 (5 bases). The CDR3 runs 12 residues. Germline loops: CDR1 MNHEY, CDR2 SVGAGI. Trimming pared 7 bases from V and 6 bases from J, leaving 12 bases between. The CDR3 reads CASKGQVDGYTF. For the CDR3, the DNA is TGTGCCAGCAAAGGACAAGTCGATGGCTACACCTTC.

The CDR3 bases are TGTGCCAGCAGCTCCAGGGGAGAGACCCAGTACTTC. This sequence encodes CASSSRGETQYF. V gene TRBV6-5 combines with J gene TRBJ2-5, with D tentatively TRBD1 (6 bases). The V gene's germline CDR1 is MNHEY and CDR2 SVGAGI. V was cut by 6 bases and J by 4 bases, with 9 bases left in between. There are 12 residues in the CDR3.

This sequence joins TRBV5-1 and TRBJ2-1; a possible D gene is TRBD1 (6 bases). The CDR3 runs to 13 residues. Germline V gene sequence: CDR1 SGHRS, CDR2 YFSETQ. The V end lost 0 bases, the J end lost 6 bases, and 7 bases lay between the germline ends. The CDR3: CASSLDRVNEQFF. In DNA, the CDR3 is TGCGCCAGCAGCTTGGACAGGGTCAATGAGCAGTTCTTC.

The genes are TRBV6-1 and TRBJ2-1; 7 bases agree with TRBD1. This CDR3 is built from 14 residues. Germline-derived CDR1 and CDR2 are MNHNS and SASEGT. J lost 2 bases, V lost 7 bases, and 5 bases had no gene match. The CDR3 DNA sequence: TGTGCCAGCAAATCGGACAGGACCTACAATGAGCAGTTCTTC. It encodes CASKSDRTYNEQFF.

This chain joins TRBV28 and TRBJ2-1; D is possibly TRBD1 (5 bases). Germline CDR1 reads MDHEN; CDR2 reads SYDVKM. V was pared by 4 bases and J by 2 bases, with 18 bases between. The CDR3 contains 17 residues. CDR3 region: CASSSTKGARTYNEQFF. The CDR3, as DNA: TGTGCCAGCAGTTCTACTAAAGGGGCGCGAACCTACAATGAGCAGTTCTTC.

V is TRBV7-9 and J is TRBJ2-7; D unclear. The CDR3 length is 13 residues. Per germline, CDR1 SEHNR and CDR2 FQNEAQ (reference sequence). The V end lost 1 base, the J end lost 0 bases, and 4 bases lay between the germline ends. Here the CDR3 DNA reads TGTGCCAGCAGCTTAGTTAACTCCTACGAGCAGTACTTC. It yields the protein CASSLVNSYEQYF.

V gene TRBV19 combines with J gene TRBJ1-2, with D tentatively TRBD1 (6 bases). Germline CDR1 reads LNHDA; CDR2 reads SQIVND (reference sequence). CDR3 length: 13 residues. V was shortened by 5 bases and J by 4 bases, with 11 bases between the two germline ends. CDR3 DNA sequence: TGTGCCAGTAGTTGGACAGCTAGCTATGGCTACACCTTC. Its protein product is CASSWTASYGYTF. Combining the CDR3 with reference TRBV19 and TRBJ1-2 gives the whole variable domain DGGITQSPKYLFRKEGQNVTLSCEQNLNHDAMYWYRQDPGQGLRLIYYSQIVNDFQKGDIAEGYSVSREKKESFPLTVTSAQKNPTAFYLCASSWTASYGYTFGSGTRLTVV.